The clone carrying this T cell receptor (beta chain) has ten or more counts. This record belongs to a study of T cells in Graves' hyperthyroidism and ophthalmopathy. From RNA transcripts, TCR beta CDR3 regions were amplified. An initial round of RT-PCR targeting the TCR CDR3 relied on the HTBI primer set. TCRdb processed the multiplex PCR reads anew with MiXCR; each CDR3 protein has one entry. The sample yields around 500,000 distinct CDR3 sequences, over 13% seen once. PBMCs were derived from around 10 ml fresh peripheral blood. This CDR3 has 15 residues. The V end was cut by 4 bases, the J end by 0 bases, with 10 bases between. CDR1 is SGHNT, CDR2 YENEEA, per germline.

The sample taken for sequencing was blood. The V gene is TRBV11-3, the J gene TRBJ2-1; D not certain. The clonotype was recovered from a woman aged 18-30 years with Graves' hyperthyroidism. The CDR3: CASSSAGNSYNEQFF. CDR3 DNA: TGTGCCAGCAGCTCAGCCGGTAACTCCTACAATGAGCAGTTCTTC.